The source of this T cell receptor (beta chain) is a study of blood T cells in healthy people across ages. Overall study results and limits: Donor CMV status, an unknown factor, possibly confounded changes in expanded clonotypes.

A second PCR of about 6 to 11 cycles used a sample-barcoded 5' primer and a J-beta primer mix. Each CDR3 protein is one row after TCRdb ran MiXCR on the 5' RACE reads. This table has over a million distinct CDR3 sequences, about 43% appearing once. This clonotype appeared a few times. Its specificity is unknown. The sequencing sample was made of blood. The TCR was taken from a woman between 18 and 29 years old in good health.

Here the CDR3 DNA reads TGTGCCAGCAGTTATTTGGTGCGGTTCTACGAGCAGTACTTC. Translation gives CASSYLVRFYEQYF. This rearrangement joins TRBV6-2 or TRBV6-3 to TRBJ2-7; D not certain. The CDR3 consists of 14 residues. V lost 3 bases, J lost 3 bases, and 12 bases lay in between. Germline assignment: CDR1 MNHEY and CDR2 SVGEGT.